This T cell receptor (beta chain) was recovered during a study of T cell responses to AZD1222 COVID-19 vaccine. Study-level results: Seropositive status at baseline applied to only five to seven AZD1222 recipients. It should be noted that donors were predominantly white British and more often female, and clonal diversity was possibly underestimated. Mapped onto spike, vaccine-associated CD4 TCRs spanned it and were dominant at 160-218 and 743-854. Without day 14 samples, only post-peak T cell repertoires were studied.

With respect to this clone: Its antigen remains unknown.

Some clones are missing from TCRdb's copy, which holds only in-frame ones; the method was immunoSEQ multiplex PCR. This sample has 100,000 to 140,000 clones, with approximately 88% found just once. Per germline, CDR1 SGHRS and CDR2 YFSETQ. The V and J ends lost 0 bases and 2 bases respectively, with 12 bases between them. This CDR3 contains 15 residues. The sequence was obtained from an adult in good health. The source material was peripheral blood, sampled on day 0 of AZD1222 vaccination. The genes are TRBV5-1 and TRBJ2-7, with D perhaps matching TRBD1 (6 bases). This CDR3 is CASSLGGHTAYEQYF. CDR3 DNA sequence: TGCGCCAGCAGCTTGGGGGGACATACAGCCTACGAGCAGTACTTC.